The 8 T cell receptor beta chains below come from one sample, sequenced in a study of shared T cell receptors in the human thymus. Produced via immunoSEQ multiplex PCR; TCRdb's table is partial and in-frame only. The data contain 640,000 or so clones, more than 70% of them singletons. These same records also appear under a second study, on human thymus T cells.

The specimen sequenced was thymocytes. These TCRs come from a boy in the first two years of life with a congenital heart defect.

CDR3 region: CASSVNPGGPNTGELFF. The CDR3 DNA reads TGTGCCAGCAGCGTTAATCCGGGGGGCCCGAACACCGGGGAGCTGTTTTTT. This chain joins TRBV9 and TRBJ2-2; tentative D call: TRBD2 (7 bases). Germline V gene sequence: CDR1 SGDLS, CDR2 YYNGEE. V gave up 2 bases and J gave up 0 bases, with 14 bases separating them. The CDR3 runs 17 residues.

The chain uses TRBV7-2 and TRBJ2-1; D may be TRBD2 (5 bases). The CDR3 is made up of 18 amino acids. V lost 1 base and J 0 bases, leaving 16 bases between the germline ends. Germline assignment: CDR1 SGHTA and CDR2 FQGNSA. The CDR3: CASSLGPGGPSSYNEQFF. The CDR3 nucleotides read TGTGCCAGCAGCTTAGGGCCTGGCGGGCCGAGCTCCTACAATGAGCAGTTCTTC.

V gene TRBV7-2 combines with J gene TRBJ2-7; 7 nucleotides agree with TRBD1. CDR3 size: 18 residues. Looked up from germline, CDR1 is SGHTA and CDR2 is FQGNSA. The V segment lost 2 bases and the J segment 1 base; nucleotides outside the gene matches: 14. The CDR3 spells CASSLIANYRGGSYEQYF. The CDR3 DNA reads TGTGCCAGCAGCTTAATCGCGAATTACAGGGGTGGATCCTACGAGCAGTACTTC.

V usage is TRBV28 and J usage is TRBJ2-1, with D perhaps matching TRBD1 (6 bases). The germline V and J ends were trimmed by 8 bases and 3 bases, with 14 bases remaining between them. Per germline, CDR1 MDHEN and CDR2 SYDVKM. CDR3 size: 14 residues. The CDR3 bases are TGTGCCAGCTATACAGGGAAAGGCTACAATGAGCAGTTCTTC. It specifies CASYTGKGYNEQFF.

The chain recombines TRBV28 with TRBJ2-7; D perhaps matches TRBD2 (5 bases). The CDR3 has 14 amino acids. Germline CDR1 and CDR2: MDHEN and SYDVKM. V was cut by 6 bases and J by 6 bases, with 18 bases left in between. DNA of the CDR3: TGTGCCAGCAGCCTACCGTTGCCTAGCCGCGAGCAGTACTTC. Translation gives CASSLPLPSREQYF.

The rearrangement links TRBV13 to TRBJ1-1; D not certain. The CDR3 consists of 17 residues. The ends were cut back, 3 bases at V and 4 bases at J, with 21 bases in the middle. CDR1 and CDR2 from the germline V gene are PRHDT and FYEKMQ (reference sequence). CDR3 protein: CASSFHRVRGEATEAFF. The CDR3 DNA is TGTGCCAGCAGCTTCCACCGGGTTCGAGGAGAGGCCACTGAAGCTTTCTTT.

V gene TRBV20-1 combines with J gene TRBJ2-1; D not resolved. The CDR3 length is 11 residues. Germline V lookup: CDR1 DFQATT, CDR2 SNEGSKA (reference sequence). The V gene lost 4 bases and the J gene lost 14 bases, with 15 bases spanning the gap. The CDR3 sequence is CSANGPTMKFF. CDR3 nucleotides: TGCAGTGCTAATGGTCCCACAATGAAGTTCTTC.

This rearrangement joins TRBV6-6 to TRBJ1-4; D is unresolved. CDR1 MNHNY and CDR2 SVGAGI come from the germline V gene (reference sequence). Trimming left V 6 bases short and J 10 bases short, with 18 bases between. The CDR3 length is 14 residues. CDR3 DNA: TGTGCCAGCAGGGTAAAGATCCGCGGCGGAAAACTGTTTTTT. Protein sequence: CASRVKIRGGKLFF.